The source of this TCR beta chain is a study of blood T cell repertoires in COVID-19 (dated by TCRdb to 2019 to 2021). In the study overall: Samples covering the acute and convalescent phases of COVID-19 were provided by collaborators in the United States, Italy and Spain. A freely available public database, intended as a resource for researchers studying the immune response to SARS-CoV-2, is where the repertoires were released. The dataset comprised deeply sampled blood TCRbeta repertoires from subjects exposed to, actively infected with, or recovered from COVID-19. The material from the prospective study consisted of cDNA or gDNA derived from T cells, B-cell-depleted T cells, or PBMCs. HLA class I and class II types, where available, came from metadata supplied by the sample provider rather than from assay-based typing. Samples came from the ongoing ImmuneRACE study (first 160 participants) plus 1,254 subjects from 6 global collaborators. Sample metadata almost always included a de-identified subject ID, COVID-19 status, age in years and sex. Broader findings and caveats from the paper: The quantity of clinical and demographic metadata differed by source and by participant and was supplied without curation.

Note on this clone: The target of this receptor is not known. No base quality values were provided; no much bigger clone lies one nucleotide off.

At the junction V is shortened by 2 bases and J by 2 bases, with 20 bases in between. The germline V gene yields LGHNA for CDR1 and YSLEER for CDR2. The CDR3 goes from the cysteine to the phenylalanine over 18 residues. Only CDR3 DNA remains: 54 bases, in frame from the first base. A second Seattle source provided samples from volunteer blood donors who had recovered from COVID-19. Each collaborating institution followed its own protocols to collect whole blood in K2EDTA tubes. For TCRbeta analysis, collaborators shipped samples as frozen whole blood, isolated PBMCs, or DNA extracted from either of those sample types. TCRbeta CDR3 regions were amplified from genomic DNA by means of the immunoSEQ Assay, a bias-controlled multiplex PCR. The study's processing was this. The number of nucleated cells in each sample was estimated by amplification of reference gene primers within the assay. To quantify the absolute abundance of each unique TCRbeta CDR3 rearrangement, sequence reads were collapsed and filtered. For each sample, productive Simpson clonality was calculated by taking the square root of Simpson's diversity index across productive rearrangements. Sourced from immuneACCESS, this table was stored by TCRdb with only in-frame sequences that have V and J called. A share of the clones is absent; for the studies checked, an unresolved V gene accounts for under half, and the remainder has no known explanation. D and trimming come from the DNA, and the V and J calls and clone size come from that table. This sample has fewer than 450,000 clones in its table, and under 95% of those were observed once. The ten top clones hold around 3.5% of the sample.

Sequencing input: peripheral blood. This sequence originates from a woman aged 18-29 years who had recovered from COVID-19. The chain is encoded by TRBV4-3 joined to TRBJ2-3; D gene: possibly TRBD1, on 6 matching bases. The CDR3 reads as follows: CASSQFYGQQIFTDTQYF. The sequence in DNA is TGCGCCAGCAGCCAATTCTATGGACAGCAAATCTTCACAGATACGCAGTATTTT.